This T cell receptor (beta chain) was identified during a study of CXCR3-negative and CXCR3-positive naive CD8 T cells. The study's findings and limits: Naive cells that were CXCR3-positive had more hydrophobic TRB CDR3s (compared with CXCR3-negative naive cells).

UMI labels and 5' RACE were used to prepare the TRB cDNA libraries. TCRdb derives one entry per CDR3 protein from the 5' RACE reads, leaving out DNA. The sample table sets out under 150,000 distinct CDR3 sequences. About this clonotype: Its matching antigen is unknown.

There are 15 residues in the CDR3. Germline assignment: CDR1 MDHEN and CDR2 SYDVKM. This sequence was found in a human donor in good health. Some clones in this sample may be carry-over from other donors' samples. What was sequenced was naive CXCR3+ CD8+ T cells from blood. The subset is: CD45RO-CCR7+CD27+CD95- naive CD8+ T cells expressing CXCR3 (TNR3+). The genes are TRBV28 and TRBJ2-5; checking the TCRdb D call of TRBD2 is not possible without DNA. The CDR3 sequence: CASSFVSGMGETQYF.